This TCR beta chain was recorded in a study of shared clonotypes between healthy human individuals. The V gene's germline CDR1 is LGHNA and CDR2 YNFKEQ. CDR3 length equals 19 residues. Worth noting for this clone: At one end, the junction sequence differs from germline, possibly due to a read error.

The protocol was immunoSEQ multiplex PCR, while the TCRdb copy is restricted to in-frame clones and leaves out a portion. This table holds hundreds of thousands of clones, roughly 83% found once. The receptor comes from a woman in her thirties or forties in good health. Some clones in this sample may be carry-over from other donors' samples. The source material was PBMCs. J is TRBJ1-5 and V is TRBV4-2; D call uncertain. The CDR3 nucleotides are TGTGCTAGCAGCCAAGATTGGCCCGCCACGTCCATCCTCAATCAGCCCCAGCATTTT. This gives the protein CASSQDWPATSILNQPQHF.